This TCR beta chain came from a study of blood T cell repertoires in COVID-19. The wider study: The origin of the acute and convalescent COVID-19 samples was the United States, Italy and Spain. The analysed material was cDNA or gDNA that came from T cells, B-cell-depleted T cells, or PBMCs.

Per the original methods: Estimation of nucleated cell counts was performed using reference gene primer amplification. Using immunoSEQ multiplex PCR, the repertoire was profiled, and TCRdb retains in-frame clones only, with some absent. V, J and clone size derive from that table, while D and trimming were established from the DNA sequence. This table holds approximately 200,000 clones, about 90% found once. The CDR3 is 14 amino acids. Germline CDR1 reads MRHNA; CDR2 reads SNTAGT. J was trimmed by 0 bases and V by 4 bases; bases with no gene match: 3. This clonotype originated in a man aged 35 to 55 with active or convalescent COVID-19. This sequence joins TRBV6-4 and TRBJ2-7, with 7 bases aligning to TRBD1. Material for sequencing was peripheral blood. DNA for the CDR3: TGTGCCAGCAGTGCGGACAGGAGCTCCTACGAGCAGTACTTC. Translating it yields CASSADRSSYEQYF.